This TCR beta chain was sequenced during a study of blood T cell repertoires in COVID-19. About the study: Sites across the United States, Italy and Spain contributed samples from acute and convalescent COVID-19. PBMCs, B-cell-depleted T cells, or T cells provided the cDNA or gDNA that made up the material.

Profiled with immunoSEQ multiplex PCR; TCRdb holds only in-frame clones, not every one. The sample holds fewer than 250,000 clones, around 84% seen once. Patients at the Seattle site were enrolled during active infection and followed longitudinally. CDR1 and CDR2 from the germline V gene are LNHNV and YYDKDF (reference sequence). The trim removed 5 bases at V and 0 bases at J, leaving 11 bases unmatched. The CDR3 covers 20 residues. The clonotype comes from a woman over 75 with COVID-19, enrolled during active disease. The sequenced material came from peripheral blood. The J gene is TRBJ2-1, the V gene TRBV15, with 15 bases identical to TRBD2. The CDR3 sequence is CATSFTGTSGGMSSYNEQFF. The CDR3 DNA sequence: TGTGCCACCAGCTTTACCGGGACTAGCGGGGGGATGAGCTCCTACAATGAGCAGTTCTTC.